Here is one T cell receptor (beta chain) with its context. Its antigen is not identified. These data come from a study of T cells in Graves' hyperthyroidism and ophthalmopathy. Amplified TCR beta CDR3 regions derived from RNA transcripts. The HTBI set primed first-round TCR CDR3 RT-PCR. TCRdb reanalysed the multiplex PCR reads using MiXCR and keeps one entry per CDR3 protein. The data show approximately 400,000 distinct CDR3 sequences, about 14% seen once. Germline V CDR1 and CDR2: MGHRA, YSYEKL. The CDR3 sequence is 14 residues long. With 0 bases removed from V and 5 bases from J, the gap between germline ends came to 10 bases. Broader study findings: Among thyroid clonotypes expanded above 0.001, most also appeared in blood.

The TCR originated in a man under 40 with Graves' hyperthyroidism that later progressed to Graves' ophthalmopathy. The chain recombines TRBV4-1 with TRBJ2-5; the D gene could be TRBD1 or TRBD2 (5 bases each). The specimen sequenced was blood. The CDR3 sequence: CASSQDSGAETQYF. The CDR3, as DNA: TGCGCCAGCAGCCAAGATTCCGGGGCGGAGACCCAGTACTTC.